The source of this TCR beta chain is a study of shared clonotypes between healthy human individuals. Here immunoSEQ multiplex PCR was the method, and the copy in TCRdb shows in-frame clones only, minus some. The sample contains under 1,100,000 clones, around 78% of which appear only once. This CDR3 region has 15 residues. V dropped 2 bases and J dropped 6; count of bases not matched to a gene: 7. CDR1 and CDR2 from the germline V gene are MDHEN and SYDVKM. Findings and caveats of the study: Sampling covered blood only; tissue repertoires likely differ. In having few donors, the study represented limited genetic and exposure-history diversity.

The split of CD4+ cells yielded CD45RA+ naive and CD45RA-negative memory subsets. In the case of this clone: No antigen is known for it.

The clonotype originates from a man aged 18 to 29 in good health. Some clones in this sample may be carry-over from other donors' samples. J is TRBJ1-5 and V is TRBV28; TRBD1 matches at 7 bases. Sequencing was carried out using memory CD4+ T cells from PBMCs. Subset here: CD45RA-negative fraction. CDR3 in amino acids: CASSLPDRRVQPQHF. The CDR3 coding sequence is TGTGCCAGCAGTTTACCGGACAGGCGTGTTCAGCCCCAGCATTTT. Variable domain in full (rest from reference TRBV28 and TRBJ1-5): DVKVTQSSRYLVKRTGEKVFLECVQDMDHENMFWYRQDPGLGLRLIYFSYDVKMKEKGDIPEGYSVSREKKERFSLILESASTNQTSMYLCASSLPDRRVQPQHFGDGTRLSIL.